Here is one T cell receptor beta chain with its context. TCRdb reprocessed the 5' RACE reads; each CDR3 protein has one entry and no DNA is given. This listing includes more than 300,000 distinct CDR3 sequences. This record belongs to a study of monozygotic twins with inflammatory bowel disease. The draw for each donor consisted of a single 2.5 ml blood sample. This TCR derives from a human donor with ulcerative colitis or Crohn's disease, or a healthy co-twin of an affected twin (not recorded which). Sequencing was carried out using blood.

The CDR3 sequence is CSASTGNTEAFF. The chain employs TRBV20-1 and TRBJ1-1. CDR3 length: 12 amino acids. Germline loops: CDR1 DFQATT, CDR2 SNEGSKA (reference sequence).